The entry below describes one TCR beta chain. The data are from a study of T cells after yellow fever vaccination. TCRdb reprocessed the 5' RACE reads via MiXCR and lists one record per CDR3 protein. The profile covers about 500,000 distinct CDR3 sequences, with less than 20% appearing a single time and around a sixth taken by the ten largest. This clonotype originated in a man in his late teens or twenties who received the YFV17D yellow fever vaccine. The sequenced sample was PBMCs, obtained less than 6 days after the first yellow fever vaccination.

The CDR3 is CSASLLTLAGKETQYF. The CDR3 bases are TGCAGTGCTAGCCTCCTCACACTAGCGGGGAAGGAGACCCAGTACTTC. The V call is TRBV20-1, the J call TRBJ2-5, with TRBD2 matching over 10 bases. CDR1 and CDR2 (germline): DFQATT, SNEGSKA (reference sequence). The CDR3 sequence is 16 residues long. V lost 3 bases to trimming and J lost 5 bases; unmatched junction nucleotides: 12.